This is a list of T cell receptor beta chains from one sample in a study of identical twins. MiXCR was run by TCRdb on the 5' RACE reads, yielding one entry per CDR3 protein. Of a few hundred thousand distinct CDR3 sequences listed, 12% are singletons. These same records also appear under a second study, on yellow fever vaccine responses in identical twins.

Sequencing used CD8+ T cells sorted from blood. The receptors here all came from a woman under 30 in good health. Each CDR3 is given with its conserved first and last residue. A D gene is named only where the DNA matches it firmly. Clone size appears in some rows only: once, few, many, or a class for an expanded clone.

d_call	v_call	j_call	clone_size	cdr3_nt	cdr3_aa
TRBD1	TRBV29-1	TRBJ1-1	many	TGCAGCGTTGAAGGGAGAACAGGGGGACGCACTGAAGCTTTCTTT	CSVEGRTGGRTEAFF
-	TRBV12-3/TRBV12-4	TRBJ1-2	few	TGTGCCAGCAGCCCTACACAGTTTAACTATGGCTACACCTTC	CASSPTQFNYGYTF
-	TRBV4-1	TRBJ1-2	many	TGCGCCAGCAGCCAACGGACAGTCGCTTATGGCTACACCTTC	CASSQRTVAYGYTF
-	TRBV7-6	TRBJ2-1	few	TGTGCCAGCAGCGAAGACTGGAGCTCCTACAATGAGCAGTTCTTC	CASSEDWSSYNEQFF
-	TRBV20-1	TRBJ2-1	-	TGCAGTGCTAGAGATGGGGGGGCCGAAAGTGGATATGAGCAGTTCTTC	CSARDGGAESGYEQFF
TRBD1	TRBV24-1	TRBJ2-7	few	TGTGCCACCAGTGATCAACGGACAGGGGGTTACGAGCAGTACTTC	CATSDQRTGGYEQYF
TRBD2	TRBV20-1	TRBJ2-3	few	TGCAGTGCTAGTTCCGCTAGCGGGGGGACAGATACGCAGTATTTT	CSASSASGGTDTQYF
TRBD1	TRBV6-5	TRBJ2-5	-	TGTGCCAGCAGTTACTACTCTACGACAGGGGGGCCCGAAGAGACCCAGTACTTC	CASSYYSTTGGPEETQYF
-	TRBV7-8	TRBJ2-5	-	TGTGCCAGCAGCTTAGCAAGCAGGGGACTGGAGACCCAGTACTTC	CASSLASRGLETQYF
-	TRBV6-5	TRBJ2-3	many	TGTGCCAGCAGTTACCTGCAGGACTTCACAGATACGCAGTATTTT	CASSYLQDFTDTQYF
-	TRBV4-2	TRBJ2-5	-	TGTGCCAGCAGCCAAGATCCGGGCAGCCAAGAGACCCAGTACTTC	CASSQDPGSQETQYF
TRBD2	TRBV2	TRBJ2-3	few	TGTGCCAGCAGTGAAGGTGACGGGAGGGGGATTTGGCTGGAAACAGATACGCAGTATTTT	CASSEGDGRGIWLETDTQYF
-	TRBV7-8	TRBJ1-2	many	TGTGCCAGCAGCCCCCGACCGAAGAACTATGGCTACACCTTC	CASSPRPKNYGYTF
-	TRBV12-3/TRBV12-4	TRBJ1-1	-	TGTGCCAGCAGACCTTCGGTCGAACCGAACACTGAAGCTTTCTTT	CASRPSVEPNTEAFF
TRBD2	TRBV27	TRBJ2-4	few	TGTGCCAGCAGTCCACTTCGGGAGGGGGGTAACATTCAGTACTTC	CASSPLREGGNIQYF
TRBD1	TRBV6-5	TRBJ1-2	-	TGTGCCAGCAGTTACTCTCCGGGACAGGAAGGTTTCGTCAATTATGGCTACACCTTC	CASSYSPGQEGFVNYGYTF
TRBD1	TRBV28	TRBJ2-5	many	TGTGCCAGCAGTTCCCTCTATCTGGGACAGCAAGAGACCCAGTACTTC	CASSSLYLGQQETQYF
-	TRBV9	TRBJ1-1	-	TGTGCCAGCAGCGAGCACTTGGGCGGGAACACTGAAGCTTTCTTT	CASSEHLGGNTEAFF
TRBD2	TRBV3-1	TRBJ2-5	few	TGTGCCAGCAGCCAAGATCGCGTAAGAGCGGGGGGGCCACTTCAAGAGACCCAGTACTTC	CASSQDRVRAGGPLQETQYF
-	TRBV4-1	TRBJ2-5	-	TGCGCCAGCAGCCAAGATGTAGGGATTTACTTC	CASSQDVGIYF
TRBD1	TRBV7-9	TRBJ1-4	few	TGTGCCAGCAGCTCCACCTCCGGGACAGGGAATGAAAAACTGTTTTTT	CASSSTSGTGNEKLFF
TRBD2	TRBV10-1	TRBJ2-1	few	TGCGCCAGCAGTGAGTCGCGGACTAGCGGGGGGCAAAACAATGAGCAGTTCTTC	CASSESRTSGGQNNEQFF
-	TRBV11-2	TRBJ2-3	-	TGTGCCAGCAGCGATAGCAGCTACACAGATACGCAGTATTTT	CASSDSSYTDTQYF
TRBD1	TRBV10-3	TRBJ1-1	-	TGTGCCAGCTGCGACAGGGAACGTGAAGCTTTCTTT	CASCDREREAFF
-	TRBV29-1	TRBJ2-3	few	TGCAGCGTTTGGCCGGGAGCGCAGTATTTT	CSVWPGAQYF
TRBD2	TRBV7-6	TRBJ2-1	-	TGTGCCAGCAGCTTAAGGACTAGCGGCAATACGGACAATGAGCAGTTCTTC	CASSLRTSGNTDNEQFF
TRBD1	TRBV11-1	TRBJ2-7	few	TGTGCCAGCAGCATCTACGGGACAGGGTCTGACTACGAGCAGTACTTC	CASSIYGTGSDYEQYF
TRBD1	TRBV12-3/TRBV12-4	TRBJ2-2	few	TGTGCCAGCAGTCAAGGGACAGGCTACACCGGGGAGCTGTTTTTT	CASSQGTGYTGELFF
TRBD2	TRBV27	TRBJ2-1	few	TGTGCCAGCAGCACTAGCGCCATGGGGGGCAATGAGCAGTTCTTC	CASSTSAMGGNEQFF
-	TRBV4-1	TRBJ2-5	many	TGCGCCAGCAGCCGTAATAGGGGATCGGAGACCCAGTACTTC	CASSRNRGSETQYF
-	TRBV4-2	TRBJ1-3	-	TGTGCCAGCAGCCCCGACGGCTCTGGAAACACCATATATTTT	CASSPDGSGNTIYF
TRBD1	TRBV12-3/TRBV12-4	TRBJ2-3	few	TGTGCCAGCAGGGGACAGACCACAGATACGCAGTATTTT	CASRGQTTDTQYF
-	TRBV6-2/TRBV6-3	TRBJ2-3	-	TGTGCCAGCAGTTACGTAGGATCGTGGGATACGCAGTATTTT	CASSYVGSWDTQYF
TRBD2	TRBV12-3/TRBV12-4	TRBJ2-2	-	TGTGCCAGCAGCCCCTGGACTAGCGGGGGACTCGGGGAGCTGTTTTTT	CASSPWTSGGLGELFF
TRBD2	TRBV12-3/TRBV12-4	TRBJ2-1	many	TGTGCCAGCAGCCCCGGGACTAGCAGTAGCTCCTACAATGAGCAGTTCTTC	CASSPGTSSSSYNEQFF
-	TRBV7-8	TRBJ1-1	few	TGTGCCAGCAGGGGCCGGGAGGACACTGAAGCTTTCTTT	CASRGREDTEAFF
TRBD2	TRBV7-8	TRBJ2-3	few	TGTGCCAGCAGCTTTCTAAGCGGGAGGGCAACGGATACGCAGTATTTT	CASSFLSGRATDTQYF
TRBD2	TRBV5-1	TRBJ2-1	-	TGCGCCAGCAGCTTGAGACTTGCGGGAGGAACCTACAATGAGCAGTTCTTC	CASSLRLAGGTYNEQFF
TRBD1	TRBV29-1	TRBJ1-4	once	TGCAGCGTGACCAAACAGGGGGGAAACGAAAAACTGTTTTTT	CSVTKQGGNEKLFF
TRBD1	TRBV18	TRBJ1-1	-	TGTGCCAGCTCACCGCACAGGGGTGGCACTGAAGCTTTCTTT	CASSPHRGGTEAFF
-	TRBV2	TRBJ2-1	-	TGTGCCAGCAGTCGGCCCCTAGCGCTCCCTCGGGATGAGCAGTTCTTC	CASSRPLALPRDEQFF
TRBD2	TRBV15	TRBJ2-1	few	TGTGCCACCAGCAGAGTCAGTCCGACTAGCGGGGGGCCGAAGCAGTTCTTC	CATSRVSPTSGGPKQFF
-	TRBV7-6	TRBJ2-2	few	TGTGCCAGCAGCCCACCACATCGTTACAGGGAGGGCAACACCGGGGAGCTGTTTTTT	CASSPPHRYREGNTGELFF
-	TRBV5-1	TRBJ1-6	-	TGCGCCAGCAGCTTGGAGTCCCAAGCGGGGAATTCACCCCTCCACTTT	CASSLESQAGNSPLHF
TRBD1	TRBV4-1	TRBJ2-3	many	TGCGCCAGCAGCCCGGGACAGGGGGCCGCAGATACGCAGTATTTT	CASSPGQGAADTQYF
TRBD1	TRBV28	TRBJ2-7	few	TGTGCCAGCAGCGAAAACAGGGGTTTCTACGAGCAGTACTTC	CASSENRGFYEQYF
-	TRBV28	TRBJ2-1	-	TGTGCCAGCACCACCGATAGTTCGTCCTACAATGAGCAGTTCTTC	CASTTDSSSYNEQFF
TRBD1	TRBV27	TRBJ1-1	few	TGTGCCAGCAGTGGGACAGGGGTTGGGACTGAAGCTTTCTTT	CASSGTGVGTEAFF
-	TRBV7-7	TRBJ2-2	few	TGTGCCAGCAGCCGACCCGTGGGGGAGCTGTTTTTT	CASSRPVGELFF
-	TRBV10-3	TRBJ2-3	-	TGTGCCATCAGTGAGTCTGGGTGGGAAGATACGCAGTATTTT	CAISESGWEDTQYF
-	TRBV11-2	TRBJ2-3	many	TGTGCCAGCAGCCTCTACACAGATACGCAGTATTTT	CASSLYTDTQYF
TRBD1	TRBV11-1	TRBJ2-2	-	TGTGCCAGCAGTTTCAACGCAGGGGGCCCGGATGACACCGGGGAGCTGTTTTTT	CASSFNAGGPDDTGELFF
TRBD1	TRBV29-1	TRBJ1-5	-	TGCAGCGTTGAAGAGGACAGGGGAGGGCAGCCCCAGCATTTT	CSVEEDRGGQPQHF